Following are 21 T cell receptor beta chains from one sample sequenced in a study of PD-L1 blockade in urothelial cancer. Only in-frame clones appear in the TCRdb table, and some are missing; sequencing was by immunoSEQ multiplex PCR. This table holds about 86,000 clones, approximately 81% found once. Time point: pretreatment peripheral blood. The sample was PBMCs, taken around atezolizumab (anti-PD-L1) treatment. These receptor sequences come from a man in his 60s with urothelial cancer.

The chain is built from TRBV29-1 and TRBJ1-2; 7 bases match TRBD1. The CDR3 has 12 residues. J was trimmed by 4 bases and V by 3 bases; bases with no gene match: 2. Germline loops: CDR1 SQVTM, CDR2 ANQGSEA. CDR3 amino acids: CSVDAGGYGYTF. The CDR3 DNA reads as TGCAGCGTTGATGCAGGGGGCTATGGCTACACCTTC.

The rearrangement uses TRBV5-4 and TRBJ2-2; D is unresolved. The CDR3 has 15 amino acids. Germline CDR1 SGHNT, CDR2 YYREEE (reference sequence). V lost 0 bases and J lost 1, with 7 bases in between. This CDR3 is CASSLAERNTGELFF. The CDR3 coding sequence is TGTGCCAGCAGCTTGGCTGAGCGGAACACCGGGGAGCTGTTTTTT.

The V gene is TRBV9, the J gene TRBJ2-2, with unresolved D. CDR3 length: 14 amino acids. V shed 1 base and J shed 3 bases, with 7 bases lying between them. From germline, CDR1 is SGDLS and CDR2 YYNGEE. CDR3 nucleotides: TGTGCCAGCAGCGTACGAACTCACACCGGGGAGCTGTTTTTT. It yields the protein CASSVRTHTGELFF.

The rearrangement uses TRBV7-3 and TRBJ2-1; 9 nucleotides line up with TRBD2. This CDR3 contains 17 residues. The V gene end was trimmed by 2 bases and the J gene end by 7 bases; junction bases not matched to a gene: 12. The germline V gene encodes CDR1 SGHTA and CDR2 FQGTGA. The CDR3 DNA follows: TGTGCCAGCAGCTTAGTGTCGGGCGGGGGGGCTAGAAATGAGCAGTTCTTC. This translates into CASSLVSGGGARNEQFF.

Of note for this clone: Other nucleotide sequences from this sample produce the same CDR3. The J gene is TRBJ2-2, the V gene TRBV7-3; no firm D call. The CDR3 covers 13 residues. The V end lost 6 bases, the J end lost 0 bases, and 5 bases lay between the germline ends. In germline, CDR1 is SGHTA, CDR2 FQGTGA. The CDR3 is CASSPTNTGELFF. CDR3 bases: TGTGCCAGCAGTCCAACGAACACCGGGGAGCTGTTTTTT.

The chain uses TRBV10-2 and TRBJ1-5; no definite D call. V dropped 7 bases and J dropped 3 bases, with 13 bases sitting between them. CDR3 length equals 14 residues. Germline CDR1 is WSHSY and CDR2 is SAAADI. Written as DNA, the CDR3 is TGCGCCAGCACTACTGACATGGACAATCAGCCCCAGCATTTT. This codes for CASTTDMDNQPQHF.

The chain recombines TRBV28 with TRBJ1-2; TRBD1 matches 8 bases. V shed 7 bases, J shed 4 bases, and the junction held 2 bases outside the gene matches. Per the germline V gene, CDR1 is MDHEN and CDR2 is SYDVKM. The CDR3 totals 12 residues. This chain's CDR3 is CASTTGGYGYTF. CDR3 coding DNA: TGTGCCAGCACCACAGGGGGCTATGGCTACACCTTC.

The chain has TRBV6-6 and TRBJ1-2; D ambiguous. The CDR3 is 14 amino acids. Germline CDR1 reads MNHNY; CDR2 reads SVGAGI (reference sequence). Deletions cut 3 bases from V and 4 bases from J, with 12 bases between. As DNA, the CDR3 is TGTGCCAGCAGTTATGAGCTTCCTAGCTATGGCTACACCTTC. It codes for CASSYELPSYGYTF.

CDR3 protein: CASSRLRLELDEQFF. CDR3 sequence (DNA): TGCGCCAGCAGCCGACTTCGACTAGAATTAGATGAGCAGTTCTTC. The chain is built from TRBV4-1 and TRBJ2-1; maybe TRBD2 (6 bases). This CDR3 has 15 amino acids. The V gene's germline CDR1 is MGHRA and CDR2 YSYEKL. Deletions cut 4 bases from V and 8 bases from J, with 18 bases between.

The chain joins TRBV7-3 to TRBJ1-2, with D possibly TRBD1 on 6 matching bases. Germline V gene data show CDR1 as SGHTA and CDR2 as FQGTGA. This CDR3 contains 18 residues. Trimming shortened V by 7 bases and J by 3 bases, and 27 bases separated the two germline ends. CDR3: CASTLRGAEGGLHYGYTF. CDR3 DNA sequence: TGTGCCAGCACCCTACGGGGGGCCGAAGGGGGGCTTCACTATGGCTACACCTTC. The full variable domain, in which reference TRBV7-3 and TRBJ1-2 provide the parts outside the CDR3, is GAGVSQTPSNKVTEKGKYVELRCDPISGHTALYWYRQSLGQGPEFLIYFQGTGAADDSGLPNDRFFAVRPEGSVSTLKIQRTERGDSAVYLCASTLRGAEGGLHYGYTFGSGTRLTVV.

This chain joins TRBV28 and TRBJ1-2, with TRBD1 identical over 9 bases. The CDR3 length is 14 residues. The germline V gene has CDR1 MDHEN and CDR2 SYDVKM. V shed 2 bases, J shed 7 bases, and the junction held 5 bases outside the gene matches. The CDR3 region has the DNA TGTGCCAGCAGTTTAACTGACAGGGGGTTTGGCTACACCTTC. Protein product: CASSLTDRGFGYTF.

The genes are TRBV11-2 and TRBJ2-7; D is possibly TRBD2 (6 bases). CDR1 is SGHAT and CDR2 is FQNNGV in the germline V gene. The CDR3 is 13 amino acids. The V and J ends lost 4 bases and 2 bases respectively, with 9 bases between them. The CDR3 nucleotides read TGTGCCAGCAGCTGGGGGGATGCCTACGAGCAGTACTTC. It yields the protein CASSWGDAYEQYF.

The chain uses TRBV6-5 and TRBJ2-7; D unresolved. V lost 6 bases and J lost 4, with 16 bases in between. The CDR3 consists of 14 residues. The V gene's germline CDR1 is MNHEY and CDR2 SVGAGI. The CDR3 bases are TGTGCCAGCAGCGGTCTGTATTCGGAGTACGAGCAGTACTTC. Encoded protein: CASSGLYSEYEQYF.

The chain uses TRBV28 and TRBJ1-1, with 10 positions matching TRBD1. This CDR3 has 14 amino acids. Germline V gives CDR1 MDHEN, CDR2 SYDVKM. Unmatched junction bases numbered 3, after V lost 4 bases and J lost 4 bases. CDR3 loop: CASSSRDRGTEAFF. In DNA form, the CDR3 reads TGTGCCAGCAGTTCCCGGGACAGGGGCACTGAAGCTTTCTTT.

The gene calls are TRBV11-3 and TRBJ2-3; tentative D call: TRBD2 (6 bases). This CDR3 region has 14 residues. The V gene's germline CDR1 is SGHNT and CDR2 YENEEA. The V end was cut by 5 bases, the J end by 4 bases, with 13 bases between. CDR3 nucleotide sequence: TGTGCCAGCAGCCACCACGGGGGTGCAGATACGCAGTATTTT. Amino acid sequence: CASSHHGGADTQYF.

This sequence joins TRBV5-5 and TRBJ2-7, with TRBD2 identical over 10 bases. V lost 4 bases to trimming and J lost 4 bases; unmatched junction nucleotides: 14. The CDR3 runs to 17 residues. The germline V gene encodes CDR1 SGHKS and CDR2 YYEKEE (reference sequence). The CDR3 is CASSPRPGSGGAYEQYF. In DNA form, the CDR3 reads TGTGCCAGCAGCCCACGCCCCGGGAGCGGGGGGGCATACGAGCAGTACTTC.

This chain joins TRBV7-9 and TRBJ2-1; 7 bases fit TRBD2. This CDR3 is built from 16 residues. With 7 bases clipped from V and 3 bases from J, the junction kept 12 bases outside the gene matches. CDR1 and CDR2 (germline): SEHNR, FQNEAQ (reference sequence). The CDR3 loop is CASKRGLAENYNEQFF. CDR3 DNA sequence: TGTGCCAGCAAACGTGGGCTAGCGGAGAACTACAATGAGCAGTTCTTC.

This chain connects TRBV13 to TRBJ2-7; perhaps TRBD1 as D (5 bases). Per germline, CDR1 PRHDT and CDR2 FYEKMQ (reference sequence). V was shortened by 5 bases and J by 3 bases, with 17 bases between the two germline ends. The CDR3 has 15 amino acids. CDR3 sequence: CASSLQGIFGYEQYF. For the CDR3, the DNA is TGTGCCAGCAGCCTTCAGGGTATTTTCGGCTACGAGCAGTACTTC.

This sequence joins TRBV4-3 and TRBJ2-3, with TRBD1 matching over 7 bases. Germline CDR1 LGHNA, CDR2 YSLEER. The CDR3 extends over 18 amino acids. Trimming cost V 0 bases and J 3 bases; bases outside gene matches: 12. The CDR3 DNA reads TGCGCCAGCAGCCAAGAATCAAAAGGGGGCAGTAAGACAGATACGCAGTATTTT. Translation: CASSQESKGGSKTDTQYF.

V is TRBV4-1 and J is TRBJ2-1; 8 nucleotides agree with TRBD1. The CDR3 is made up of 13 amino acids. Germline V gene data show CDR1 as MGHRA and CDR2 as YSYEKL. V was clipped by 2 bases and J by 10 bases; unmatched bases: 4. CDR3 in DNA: TGCGCCAGCAGCCAATGGACAGGGAGGGAGCAGTTCTTC. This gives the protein CASSQWTGREQFF.

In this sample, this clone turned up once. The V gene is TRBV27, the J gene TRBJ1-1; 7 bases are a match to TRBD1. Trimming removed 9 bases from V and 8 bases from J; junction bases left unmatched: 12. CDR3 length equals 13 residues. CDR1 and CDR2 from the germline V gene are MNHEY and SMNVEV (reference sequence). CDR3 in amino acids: CASRTGYSGEAFF. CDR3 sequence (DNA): TGTGCCAGTAGGACAGGATACTCGGGAGAAGCTTTCTTT.